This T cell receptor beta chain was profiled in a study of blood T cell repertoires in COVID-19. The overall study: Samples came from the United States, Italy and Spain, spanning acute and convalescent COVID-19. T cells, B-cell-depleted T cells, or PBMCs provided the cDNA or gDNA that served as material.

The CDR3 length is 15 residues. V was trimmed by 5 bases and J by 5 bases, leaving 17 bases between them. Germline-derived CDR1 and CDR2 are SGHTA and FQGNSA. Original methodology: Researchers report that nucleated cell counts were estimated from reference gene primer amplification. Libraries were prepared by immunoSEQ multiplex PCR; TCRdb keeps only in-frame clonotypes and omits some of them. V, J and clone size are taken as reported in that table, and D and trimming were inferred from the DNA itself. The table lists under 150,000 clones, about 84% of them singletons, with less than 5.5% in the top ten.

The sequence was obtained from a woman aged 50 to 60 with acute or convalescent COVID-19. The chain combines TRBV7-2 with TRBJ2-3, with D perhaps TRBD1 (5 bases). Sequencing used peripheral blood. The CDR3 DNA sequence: TGTGCCAGCAGCGCCCAGGGTGGGCACGGAGATACGCAGTATTTT. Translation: CASSAQGGHGDTQYF.